This is a list of T cell receptor beta chains from one sample in a study of blood T cell repertoires in COVID-19. The repertoire was sequenced with immunoSEQ multiplex PCR; TCRdb's copy has only in-frame clones and lacks some. The sample lists under 95,000 clones, around 79% seen once, with about a quarter in the top ten. The sample was peripheral blood. These receptor sequences come from a man aged 55 to 70 with active or convalescent COVID-19. Each CDR3 is given with its conserved first and last residue. The order of the fields is D gene, V gene, clone size, J gene, CDR3 protein, CDR3 DNA. D genes are given only for firm matches. Clone size is given for some rows only: seen once, a few or many times, or a class if the clone is expanded.

.,TRBV4-1,.,TRBJ2-7,CASSLQGISDEQYF,TGCGCCAGCAGCCTGCAGGGTATCAGCGACGAGCAGTACTTC
.,TRBV6-5,once,TRBJ1-4,CASSYRSNQGTEKLFF,TGTGCCAGCAGTTACCGATCAAACCAGGGGACTGAAAAACTGTTTTTT
TRBD1,TRBV5-4,.,TRBJ2-1,CASSLVGDRGSNEQFF,TGTGCCAGCAGCTTGGTGGGGGACAGGGGTTCCAATGAGCAGTTCTTC
TRBD2,TRBV10-3,.,TRBJ2-5,CAIRGTRGEETQYF,TGTGCCATCAGGGGGACTAGGGGGGAAGAGACCCAGTACTTC
.,TRBV19,once,TRBJ1-1,CASSIAVSANTEAFF,TGTGCCAGTAGTATTGCGGTCTCGGCGAACACTGAAGCTTTCTTT
TRBD2,TRBV27,.,TRBJ2-1,CASTPREGSYNEQFF,TGTGCCAGCACCCCTAGGGAGGGCTCCTACAATGAGCAGTTCTTC
.,TRBV28,.,TRBJ2-1,CASNYLLNEQFF,TGTGCCAGCAACTATCTCCTCAATGAGCAGTTCTTC
.,TRBV3-1/TRBV3-2,.,TRBJ2-5,CASSPSPGQAKETQYF,TGTGCCAGCAGCCCCTCTCCGGGACAAGCCAAAGAGACCCAGTACTTC
.,TRBV3-1/TRBV3-2,few,TRBJ2-5,CASSQRGSETQYF,TGTGCCAGCAGCCAAAGGGGCTCGGAGACCCAGTACTTC
.,TRBV2,.,TRBJ2-7,CASSPDSSYEQYF,TGTGCCAGCAGTCCCGACAGCTCCTACGAGCAGTACTTC
TRBD1,TRBV28,.,TRBJ2-7,CASSHRTGGRSYEQYF,TGTGCCAGCAGTCATAGGACAGGTGGTCGCTCCTACGAGCAGTACTTC
TRBD1,TRBV28,.,TRBJ1-6,CASRADRGHGSPLHF,TGTGCCAGCAGGGCGGACAGGGGGCATGGATCACCCCTCCACTTT
.,TRBV6-6,.,TRBJ1-5,CASRQGYGQPQHF,TGTGCCAGCAGGCAGGGATACGGTCAGCCCCAGCATTTT
TRBD1,TRBV18,few,TRBJ1-6,CASSPPGGQGASPLHF,TGTGCCAGCTCACCACCAGGGGGACAGGGAGCTTCACCCCTCCACTTT
TRBD1,TRBV29-1,.,TRBJ1-2,CSVETGGYGYTF,TGCAGCGTAGAGACAGGGGGCTATGGCTACACCTTC
.,TRBV19,.,TRBJ2-3,CASSIAPGQSRTDTQYF,TGTGCCAGTAGTATAGCCCCCGGACAGTCCCGCACAGATACGCAGTATTTT
.,TRBV4-2,.,TRBJ1-4,CASSQDFRERGGKLFF,TGTGCCAGCAGCCAAGACTTCCGGGAACGGGGGGGGAAACTGTTTTTT
.,TRBV19,.,TRBJ1-1,CASSMGVSPGEEAFF,TGTGCCAGTAGTATGGGGGTCAGCCCGGGAGAAGAAGCTTTCTTT
TRBD1,TRBV4-3,.,TRBJ2-7,CASSQDSGTGSSEQYF,TGCGCCAGCAGCCAAGATTCCGGGACAGGGTCGTCCGAGCAGTACTTC
TRBD2,TRBV29-1,.,TRBJ2-5,CSVEVLAGGVETQYF,TGCAGCGTTGAAGTACTAGCGGGGGGTGTAGAGACCCAGTACTTC
.,TRBV19,.,TRBJ2-7,CASSISGLSGLVEQYF,TGTGCCAGTAGTATCTCTGGGCTCTCAGGGTTGGTCGAGCAGTACTTC
TRBD1,TRBV19,.,TRBJ1-2,CACDDRTGRGGYTF,TGTGCCTGCGATGATCGGACAGGGAGAGGTGGCTACACCTTC
.,TRBV6-5,.,TRBJ1-1,CASSFLENTEAFF,TGTGCCAGCAGTTTCCTAGAGAACACTGAAGCTTTCTTT
.,TRBV28,.,TRBJ1-2,CAVHWRGAGYTF,TGTGCCGTACATTGGCGGGGAGCTGGCTACACCTTC
TRBD1,TRBV18,.,TRBJ2-3,CASAAGTGTDTQYF,TGTGCCAGCGCAGCCGGGACAGGGACGGATACGCAGTATTTT
.,TRBV12-3/TRBV12-4,.,TRBJ1-1,CASSFRGANEAFF,TGTGCCAGCAGTTTTCGGGGGGCAAACGAAGCTTTCTTT
TRBD1,TRBV3-1/TRBV3-2,.,TRBJ1-5,CASSQGNRGDQPQHF,TGTGCCAGCAGCCAAGGCAACAGGGGGGATCAGCCCCAGCATTTT
TRBD1,TRBV28,once,TRBJ1-4,CASRYSTGGTGEKLFF,TGTGCCAGCAGATATTCGACAGGGGGCACGGGGGAAAAACTGTTTTTT
TRBD1,TRBV30,.,TRBJ1-2,CAWSPLQGAAGYTF,TGTGCCTGGAGCCCTCTACAGGGGGCTGCTGGCTACACCTTC
.,TRBV4-1,.,TRBJ1-1,CASSQDHGRGSGTEAFF,TGCGCCAGCAGCCAAGATCACGGTAGGGGGTCGGGCACTGAAGCTTTCTTT
TRBD1,TRBV7-2,.,TRBJ2-2,CASSFDRGPLRKFF,TGTGCCAGCAGCTTCGACAGGGGCCCTCTTAGAAAGTTTTTT
TRBD1,TRBV12-3/TRBV12-4,few,TRBJ2-3,CASRLTGKDTQYF,TGTGCCAGCAGACTGACAGGGAAAGATACGCAGTATTTT
.,TRBV9,.,TRBJ1-2,CASSVTASPGGYTF,TGTGCCAGCAGCGTAACCGCCAGCCCGGGGGGCTACACCTTC
.,TRBV29-1,.,TRBJ2-1,CSGKDSNEQFF,TGCAGCGGAAAAGATAGCAATGAGCAGTTCTTC
TRBD2,TRBV11-2,.,TRBJ2-3,CASSFWQRGYLDTQYF,TGTGCCAGCAGCTTCTGGCAGCGGGGGTACTTAGATACGCAGTATTTT
.,TRBV7-8,.,TRBJ1-1,CASSQGRGYTYTEAFF,TGTGCCAGCAGCCAGGGTAGGGGTTACACCTACACTGAAGCTTTCTTT
TRBD1,TRBV6-6,.,TRBJ1-1,CASSPHDRESAEAFF,TGTGCCAGCAGTCCACACGACAGGGAGAGCGCTGAAGCTTTCTTT
TRBD1,TRBV5-1,.,TRBJ1-6,CASRRDRERSTLHF,TGCGCCAGCAGGAGGGACAGGGAGAGGTCCACCCTCCACTTT
TRBD1,TRBV4-2,.,TRBJ1-2,CASSQGGQGVVGYTF,TGTGCCAGCAGCCAAGGGGGACAGGGGGTGGTTGGCTACACCTTC
.,TRBV6-2/TRBV6-3,.,TRBJ2-6,CASSQTASGANVLTF,TGTGCCAGCAGCCAGACAGCGTCTGGGGCCAACGTCCTGACTTTC
.,TRBV5-4,.,TRBJ1-6,CASTSRGNSPLHF,TGTGCCAGCACCTCGAGGGGGAATTCACCCCTCCACTTT
.,TRBV10-3,.,TRBJ2-7,CAISELQGSEQYF,TGTGCCATCAGTGAGTTACAGGGCAGTGAGCAGTACTTC
.,TRBV18,.,TRBJ2-1,CASSPWASASYNEQFF,TGTGCCAGCTCACCATGGGCTAGCGCGTCCTACAATGAGCAGTTCTTC
.,TRBV5-4,.,TRBJ2-1,CAITPGAVKSYNEQFF,TGTGCCATTACCCCAGGAGCGGTGAAATCCTACAATGAGCAGTTCTTC
.,TRBV7-9,.,TRBJ1-4,CASSLTGREKLFF,TGTGCCAGCAGCTTGACAGGTCGTGAAAAACTGTTTTTT
TRBD1,TRBV5-6,.,TRBJ1-2,CASRRGQGVGTYGYTF,TGTGCCAGCCGGCGGGGACAGGGGGTGGGGACCTATGGCTACACCTTC
TRBD1,TRBV10-3,.,TRBJ1-1,CAIQATSTGWPEAFF,TGTGCCATCCAAGCCACTTCGACAGGGTGGCCTGAAGCTTTCTTT
TRBD1,TRBV2,few,TRBJ1-6,CASIQQGSGNSPLHF,TGTGCCAGCATTCAACAGGGGTCGGGGAATTCACCCCTCCACTTT
.,TRBV9,.,TRBJ1-1,CASSLSQVAGTEAFF,TGTGCCAGCAGCCTATCTCAGGTGGCCGGCACTGAAGCTTTCTTT
.,TRBV29-1,.,TRBJ2-3,CSAGGTDTQYF,TGCAGCGCCGGGGGTACAGATACGCAGTATTTT
.,TRBV7-2,once,TRBJ1-1,CASSLDGGNTEAFF,TGTGCCAGCAGCTTAGACGGCGGGAACACTGAAGCTTTCTTT
.,TRBV9,.,TRBJ1-5,CASSVGSGSNQPQHF,TGTGCCAGCAGCGTAGGGTCAGGGAGCAATCAGCCCCAGCATTTT
.,TRBV4-2,.,TRBJ1-2,CASSQRFGDGYTF,TGTGCCAGCAGCCAACGTTTCGGTGATGGCTACACCTTC
.,TRBV4-1,.,TRBJ1-3,CASSQDLRGYWNTIYF,TGCGCCAGCAGCCAAGATTTAAGGGGATACTGGAACACCATATATTTT
.,TRBV21-1,.,TRBJ2-1,CASSKTGNEQFF,TGTGCCAGCAGCAAAACCGGCAATGAGCAGTTCTTC